This T cell receptor (beta chain) comes out of a study of blood T cell repertoires in COVID-19 (dated by TCRdb to about 2020). Study-level background: The collaborator samples originated in the United States, Italy and Spain and spanned the acute and convalescent phases of COVID-19. The material from the prospective study consisted of cDNA or gDNA derived from T cells, B-cell-depleted T cells, or PBMCs. Where HLA class I and class II types were available, the types were taken from metadata supplied by the sample provider, not from assay-based typing. The repertoires were released in a freely available public database meant as a resource for research on the immune response to SARS-CoV-2. The dataset comprised deeply sampled blood TCRbeta repertoires from subjects exposed to, actively infected with, or recovered from COVID-19. A de-identified subject ID, COVID-19 status, age in years and sex were almost always included in the sample metadata. Samples came from the ongoing ImmuneRACE study (first 160 participants) plus 1,254 subjects from 6 global collaborators.

Each collaborating institution followed its own protocols to collect whole blood in K2EDTA tubes. For TCRbeta analysis, collaborator samples were shipped as frozen whole blood, as isolated PBMCs, or as DNA extracted from either sample type. Paper-wide results and their limitations: Clinical and demographic metadata were provided uncurated, with the amount varying by source and participant.

Turning to this clone: Its antigen is currently not known. No clone much larger than this one lies a single base away; base qualities are absent.

The immunoSEQ Assay, a bias-controlled multiplex PCR, was used to amplify TCRbeta CDR3 regions from genomic DNA. The original pipeline was this. Within the assay, amplification of reference gene primers was used to estimate how many nucleated cells each sample contained. To quantify the absolute abundance of each unique TCRbeta CDR3 rearrangement, sequence reads were collapsed and filtered. Productive Simpson clonality was computed per sample as the square root of Simpson's diversity index over productive rearrangements. Entries here come from immuneACCESS through TCRdb and include only in-frame sequences with V and J called. Some clones fail to appear in such tables; in the studies checked, an unresolved V gene covers under half of the shortfall, and the cause of the remainder is unknown. V, J and clone size were drawn from that table, and D and trimming were deduced from the DNA. Across this sample there are 72,000 or so clones, with 65% to 90% seen only once. Roughly 16% of the sample lies in the top ten.

Trimming at the junction amounts to 6 bases on V and 1 base on J, and the germline ends lie 9 bases apart. The CDR3 measures 13 amino acids from cysteine to phenylalanine. The retained sequence is limited to the CDR3, 39 bases, with the frame set at the first base. This clonotype originated in a man at least 80 years old with active COVID-19. Input material: peripheral blood. The V and J segments used are TRBV12-3 or TRBV12-4 and TRBJ1-1; no confident D gene assignment can be made. The CDR3 reads CASSPGWNTEAFF. The nucleotides read TGTGCCAGCAGCCCCGGGTGGAACACTGAAGCTTTCTTT.